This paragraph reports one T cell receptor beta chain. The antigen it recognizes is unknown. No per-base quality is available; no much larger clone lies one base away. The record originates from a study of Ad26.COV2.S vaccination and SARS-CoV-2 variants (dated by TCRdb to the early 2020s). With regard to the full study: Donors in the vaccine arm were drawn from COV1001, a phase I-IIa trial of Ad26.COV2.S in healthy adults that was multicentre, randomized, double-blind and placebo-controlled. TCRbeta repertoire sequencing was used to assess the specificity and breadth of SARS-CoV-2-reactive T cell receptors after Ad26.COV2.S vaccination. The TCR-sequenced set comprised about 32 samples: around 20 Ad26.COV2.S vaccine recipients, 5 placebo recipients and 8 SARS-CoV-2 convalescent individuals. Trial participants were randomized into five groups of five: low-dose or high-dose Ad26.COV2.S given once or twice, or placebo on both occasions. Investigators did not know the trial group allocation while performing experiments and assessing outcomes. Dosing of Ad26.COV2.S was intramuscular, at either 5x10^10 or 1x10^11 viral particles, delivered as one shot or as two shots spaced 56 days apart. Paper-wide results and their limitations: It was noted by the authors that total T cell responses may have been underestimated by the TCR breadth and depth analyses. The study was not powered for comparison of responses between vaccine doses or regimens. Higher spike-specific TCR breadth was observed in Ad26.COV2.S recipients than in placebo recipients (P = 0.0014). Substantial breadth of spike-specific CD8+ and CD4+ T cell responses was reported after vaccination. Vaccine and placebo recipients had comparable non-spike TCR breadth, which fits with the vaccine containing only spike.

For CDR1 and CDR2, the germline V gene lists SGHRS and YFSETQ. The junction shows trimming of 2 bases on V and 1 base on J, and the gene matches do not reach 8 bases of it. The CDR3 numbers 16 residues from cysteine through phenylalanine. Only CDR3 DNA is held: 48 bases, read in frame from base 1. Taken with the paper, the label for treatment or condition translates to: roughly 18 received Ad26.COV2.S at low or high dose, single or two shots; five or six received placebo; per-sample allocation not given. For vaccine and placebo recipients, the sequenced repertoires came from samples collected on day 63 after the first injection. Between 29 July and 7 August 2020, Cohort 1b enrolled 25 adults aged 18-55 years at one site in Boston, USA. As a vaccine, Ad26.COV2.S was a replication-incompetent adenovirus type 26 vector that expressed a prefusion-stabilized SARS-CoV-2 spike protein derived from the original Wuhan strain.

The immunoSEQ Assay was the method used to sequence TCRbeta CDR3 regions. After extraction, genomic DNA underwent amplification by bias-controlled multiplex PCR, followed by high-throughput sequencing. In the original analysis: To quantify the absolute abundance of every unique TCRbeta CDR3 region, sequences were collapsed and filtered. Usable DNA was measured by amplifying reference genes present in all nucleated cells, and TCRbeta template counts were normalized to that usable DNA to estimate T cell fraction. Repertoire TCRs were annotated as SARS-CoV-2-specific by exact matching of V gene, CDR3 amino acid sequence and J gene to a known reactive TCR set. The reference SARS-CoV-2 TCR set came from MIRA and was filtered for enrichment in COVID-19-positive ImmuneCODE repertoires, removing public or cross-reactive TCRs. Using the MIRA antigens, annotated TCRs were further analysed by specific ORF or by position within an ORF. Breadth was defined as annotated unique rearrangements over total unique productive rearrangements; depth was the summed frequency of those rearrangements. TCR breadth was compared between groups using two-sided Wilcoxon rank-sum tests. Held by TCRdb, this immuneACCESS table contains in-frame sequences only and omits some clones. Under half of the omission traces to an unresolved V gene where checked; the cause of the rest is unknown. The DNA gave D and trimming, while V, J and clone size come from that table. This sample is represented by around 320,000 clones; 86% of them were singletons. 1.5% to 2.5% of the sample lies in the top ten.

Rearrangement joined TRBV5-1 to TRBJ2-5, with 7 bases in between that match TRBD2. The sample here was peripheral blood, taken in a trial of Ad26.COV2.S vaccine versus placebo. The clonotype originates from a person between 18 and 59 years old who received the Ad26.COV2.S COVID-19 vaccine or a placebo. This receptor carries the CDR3 CASSFGRGELQETQYF. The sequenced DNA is TGCGCCAGCAGCTTTGGGAGGGGAGAGCTCCAAGAGACCCAGTACTTC. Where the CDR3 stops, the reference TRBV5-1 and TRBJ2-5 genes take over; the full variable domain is KAGVTQTPRYLIKTRGQQVTLSCSPISGHRSVSWYQQTPGQGLQFLFEYFSETQRNKGNFPGRFSGRQFSNSRSEMNVSTLELGDSALYLCASSFGRGELQETQYFGPGTRLLVL.